This T cell receptor (beta chain) is from a study of blood T cell repertoires in COVID-19. In the study overall: COVID-19 samples, acute and convalescent, were from the United States, Italy and Spain. PBMCs, B-cell-depleted T cells, or T cells provided the cDNA or gDNA that made up the material.

Germline V gene data show CDR1 as SNHLY and CDR2 as FYNNEI. V dropped 1 base and J dropped 7 bases, with 11 bases sitting between them. The CDR3 contains 14 residues. Original processing methods: Reference gene primer amplification gave nucleated cell count estimates. Assay used: immunoSEQ multiplex PCR; TCRdb lists only in-frame clones, some missing. From that table come the V and J calls and clone size; the DNA was used to work out D and trimming. The data show 250,000 to 300,000 clones, roughly 88% seen once. Patients of the Seattle cohort, enrolled during active infection, were followed longitudinally.

The sample consisted of peripheral blood. The chain joins TRBV2 to TRBJ1-5; the D is unclear. This sequence originates from a woman in her 70s with COVID-19, enrolled during active disease. CDR3 protein: CASSEGTRVQPQHF. For the CDR3, the DNA is TGTGCCAGCAGTGAAGGTACGAGGGTGCAGCCCCAGCATTTT.